Listed below are T cell receptor beta chains from one sample, sequenced in a study of blood T cell repertoires in COVID-19. TCRdb keeps only in-frame clones here, not all; method: immunoSEQ multiplex PCR. The table records 200,000 to 250,000 clones, roughly 82% of them present only once. The sequenced sample consisted of peripheral blood. The receptors derive from a woman older than 75 with active or convalescent COVID-19. CDR3s include the opening cysteine and the closing phenylalanine or tryptophan. The order of the fields is D gene, J gene, clone size, V gene, CDR3 DNA, CDR3 protein. The D gene is left open where the match is weak. Where a row states a size, it is once, few, many or the class of an expanded clone; other rows omit it.

>TRBD2|TRBJ2-3|-|TRBV6-4
TGTGCCAGCAGTGAGCTAGCGGGGGGGTCAGATACGCAGTATTTT
CASSELAGGSDTQYF
>TRBD1|TRBJ1-2|-|TRBV28
TGTGCCATCTCGTCGGGGACAGGAGGTTATGGCTACACCTTC
CAISSGTGGYGYTF
>TRBD1|TRBJ1-4|few|TRBV19
TGTGCCAGTAGGTACGGGACAGGGGTGGATAATAATGAAAAACTGTTTTTT
CASRYGTGVDNNEKLFF
>-|TRBJ1-4|-|TRBV24-1
TGTGCCACCAGTGATTCCCGGGGTGCGGGTGAAAAACTGTTTTTT
CATSDSRGAGEKLFF
>TRBD1|TRBJ1-2|few|TRBV30
TGTGCCTGGGGCCGGGACAGGCCTTATGGCTACACCTTC
CAWGRDRPYGYTF
>-|TRBJ2-1|-|TRBV27
TGTGCCAGCAGTTTACAGGCCCAGGGTCACAATGAGCAGTTCTTC
CASSLQAQGHNEQFF
>-|TRBJ2-5|-|TRBV5-1
TGCGCCAGCAGCTTGAACGGCGGACAAGAGACCCAGTACTTC
CASSLNGGQETQYF
>TRBD1|TRBJ1-2|-|TRBV6-5
TGTGCCAGCAGTCCAAGGGGGCCGGGCGGCTACACCTTC
CASSPRGPGGYTF
>-|TRBJ2-7|few|TRBV12-3/TRBV12-4
TGTGCCAGCTCCCGCGGGACCTACGAGCAGTACTTC
CASSRGTYEQYF
>-|TRBJ2-5|-|TRBV5-1
TGCGCCAGCAGCTTGGGACAGACTGAAGAGACCCAGTACTTC
CASSLGQTEETQYF
>-|TRBJ2-5|once|TRBV5-1
TGCGCCAGCAAGTACAGTGGAGAGACCCAGTACTTC
CASKYSGETQYF
>TRBD2|TRBJ2-3|-|TRBV7-9
TGTGCCAGCAGCTTAACTAGCGGGGACACAGATACGCAGTATTTT
CASSLTSGDTDTQYF
>TRBD2|TRBJ2-1|-|TRBV11-2
TGTGCCAGCAGCCCAAACATAGCCGGGACTAGCCAGGTGCAGTTCTTC
CASSPNIAGTSQVQFF
>-|TRBJ2-7|few|TRBV7-2
TGTGCCAGCAGCGCAGGGTTCTCAAAACACTTCGAGCAGTACTTC
CASSAGFSKHFEQYF
>-|TRBJ1-5|-|TRBV24-1
TGTGCCACCAGTGACAGGACAGCTTGGGGCAATCAGCCCCAGCATTTT
CATSDRTAWGNQPQHF
>-|TRBJ2-5|-|TRBV3-1/TRBV3-2
TGTGCCAGCAGCCAAACGACAGCCAGCCCGTACTTC
CASSQTTASPYF
>TRBD2|TRBJ2-1|-|TRBV18
TGTGCCAGCTCACCGGGTTTGGGGACTAGCATACCTCATGAGCAGTTCTTC
CASSPGLGTSIPHEQFF
>-|TRBJ1-4|once|TRBV7-9
TGTGCCAGCAGCCGGGGGGCGGGGAATGAAAAACTGTTTTTT
CASSRGAGNEKLFF
>-|TRBJ2-1|-|TRBV11-2
TGTGCCAGCAGCTTAGATTCGGGACCCGTCGGCGGGAAGCAGTTCTTC
CASSLDSGPVGGKQFF
>TRBD2|TRBJ2-5|-|TRBV5-1
TGCGCCAGCAGCTTGGGTGCGACTAGCGTAGAGACCCAGTACTTC
CASSLGATSVETQYF
>-|TRBJ1-2|-|TRBV6-5
TGTGCCAGCAGTTACTCGAGGACAGCCGCTAACTATGGCTACACCTTC
CASSYSRTAANYGYTF
>TRBD1|TRBJ1-5|-|TRBV6-4
TGTGCCAGCAGTGAGGGGACAGGGGGTCAGCCCCAGCATTTT
CASSEGTGGQPQHF
>-|TRBJ1-5|-|TRBV10-3
TGTGCCATCAGTGAGGGGGGGGCCGGGCAGCCCCAGCATTTT
CAISEGGAGQPQHF
>-|TRBJ1-2|-|TRBV7-9
TGTGCCAGCAGCTTAGGGGGCAGACACTATGGCTACACCTTC
CASSLGGRHYGYTF
>-|TRBJ1-4|few|TRBV9
TGTGCCAGCAGCGTAGGCGGGGACGCTGAAAAACTGTTTTTT
CASSVGGDAEKLFF
>-|TRBJ2-1|-|TRBV6-5
TGTGCCACCCAACCTACTATCTCCTACAATGAGCAGTTCTTC
CATQPTISYNEQFF
>TRBD1|TRBJ2-7|few|TRBV7-9
TGTGCCAGCCACAAGCTTGGGACAGGGGCGAGAGAGCAGTACTTC
CASHKLGTGAREQYF
>TRBD1|TRBJ2-4|-|TRBV10-3
TGTGCCATCAGTGAGGGACAGGGCGGAAACATTCAGTACTTC
CAISEGQGGNIQYF